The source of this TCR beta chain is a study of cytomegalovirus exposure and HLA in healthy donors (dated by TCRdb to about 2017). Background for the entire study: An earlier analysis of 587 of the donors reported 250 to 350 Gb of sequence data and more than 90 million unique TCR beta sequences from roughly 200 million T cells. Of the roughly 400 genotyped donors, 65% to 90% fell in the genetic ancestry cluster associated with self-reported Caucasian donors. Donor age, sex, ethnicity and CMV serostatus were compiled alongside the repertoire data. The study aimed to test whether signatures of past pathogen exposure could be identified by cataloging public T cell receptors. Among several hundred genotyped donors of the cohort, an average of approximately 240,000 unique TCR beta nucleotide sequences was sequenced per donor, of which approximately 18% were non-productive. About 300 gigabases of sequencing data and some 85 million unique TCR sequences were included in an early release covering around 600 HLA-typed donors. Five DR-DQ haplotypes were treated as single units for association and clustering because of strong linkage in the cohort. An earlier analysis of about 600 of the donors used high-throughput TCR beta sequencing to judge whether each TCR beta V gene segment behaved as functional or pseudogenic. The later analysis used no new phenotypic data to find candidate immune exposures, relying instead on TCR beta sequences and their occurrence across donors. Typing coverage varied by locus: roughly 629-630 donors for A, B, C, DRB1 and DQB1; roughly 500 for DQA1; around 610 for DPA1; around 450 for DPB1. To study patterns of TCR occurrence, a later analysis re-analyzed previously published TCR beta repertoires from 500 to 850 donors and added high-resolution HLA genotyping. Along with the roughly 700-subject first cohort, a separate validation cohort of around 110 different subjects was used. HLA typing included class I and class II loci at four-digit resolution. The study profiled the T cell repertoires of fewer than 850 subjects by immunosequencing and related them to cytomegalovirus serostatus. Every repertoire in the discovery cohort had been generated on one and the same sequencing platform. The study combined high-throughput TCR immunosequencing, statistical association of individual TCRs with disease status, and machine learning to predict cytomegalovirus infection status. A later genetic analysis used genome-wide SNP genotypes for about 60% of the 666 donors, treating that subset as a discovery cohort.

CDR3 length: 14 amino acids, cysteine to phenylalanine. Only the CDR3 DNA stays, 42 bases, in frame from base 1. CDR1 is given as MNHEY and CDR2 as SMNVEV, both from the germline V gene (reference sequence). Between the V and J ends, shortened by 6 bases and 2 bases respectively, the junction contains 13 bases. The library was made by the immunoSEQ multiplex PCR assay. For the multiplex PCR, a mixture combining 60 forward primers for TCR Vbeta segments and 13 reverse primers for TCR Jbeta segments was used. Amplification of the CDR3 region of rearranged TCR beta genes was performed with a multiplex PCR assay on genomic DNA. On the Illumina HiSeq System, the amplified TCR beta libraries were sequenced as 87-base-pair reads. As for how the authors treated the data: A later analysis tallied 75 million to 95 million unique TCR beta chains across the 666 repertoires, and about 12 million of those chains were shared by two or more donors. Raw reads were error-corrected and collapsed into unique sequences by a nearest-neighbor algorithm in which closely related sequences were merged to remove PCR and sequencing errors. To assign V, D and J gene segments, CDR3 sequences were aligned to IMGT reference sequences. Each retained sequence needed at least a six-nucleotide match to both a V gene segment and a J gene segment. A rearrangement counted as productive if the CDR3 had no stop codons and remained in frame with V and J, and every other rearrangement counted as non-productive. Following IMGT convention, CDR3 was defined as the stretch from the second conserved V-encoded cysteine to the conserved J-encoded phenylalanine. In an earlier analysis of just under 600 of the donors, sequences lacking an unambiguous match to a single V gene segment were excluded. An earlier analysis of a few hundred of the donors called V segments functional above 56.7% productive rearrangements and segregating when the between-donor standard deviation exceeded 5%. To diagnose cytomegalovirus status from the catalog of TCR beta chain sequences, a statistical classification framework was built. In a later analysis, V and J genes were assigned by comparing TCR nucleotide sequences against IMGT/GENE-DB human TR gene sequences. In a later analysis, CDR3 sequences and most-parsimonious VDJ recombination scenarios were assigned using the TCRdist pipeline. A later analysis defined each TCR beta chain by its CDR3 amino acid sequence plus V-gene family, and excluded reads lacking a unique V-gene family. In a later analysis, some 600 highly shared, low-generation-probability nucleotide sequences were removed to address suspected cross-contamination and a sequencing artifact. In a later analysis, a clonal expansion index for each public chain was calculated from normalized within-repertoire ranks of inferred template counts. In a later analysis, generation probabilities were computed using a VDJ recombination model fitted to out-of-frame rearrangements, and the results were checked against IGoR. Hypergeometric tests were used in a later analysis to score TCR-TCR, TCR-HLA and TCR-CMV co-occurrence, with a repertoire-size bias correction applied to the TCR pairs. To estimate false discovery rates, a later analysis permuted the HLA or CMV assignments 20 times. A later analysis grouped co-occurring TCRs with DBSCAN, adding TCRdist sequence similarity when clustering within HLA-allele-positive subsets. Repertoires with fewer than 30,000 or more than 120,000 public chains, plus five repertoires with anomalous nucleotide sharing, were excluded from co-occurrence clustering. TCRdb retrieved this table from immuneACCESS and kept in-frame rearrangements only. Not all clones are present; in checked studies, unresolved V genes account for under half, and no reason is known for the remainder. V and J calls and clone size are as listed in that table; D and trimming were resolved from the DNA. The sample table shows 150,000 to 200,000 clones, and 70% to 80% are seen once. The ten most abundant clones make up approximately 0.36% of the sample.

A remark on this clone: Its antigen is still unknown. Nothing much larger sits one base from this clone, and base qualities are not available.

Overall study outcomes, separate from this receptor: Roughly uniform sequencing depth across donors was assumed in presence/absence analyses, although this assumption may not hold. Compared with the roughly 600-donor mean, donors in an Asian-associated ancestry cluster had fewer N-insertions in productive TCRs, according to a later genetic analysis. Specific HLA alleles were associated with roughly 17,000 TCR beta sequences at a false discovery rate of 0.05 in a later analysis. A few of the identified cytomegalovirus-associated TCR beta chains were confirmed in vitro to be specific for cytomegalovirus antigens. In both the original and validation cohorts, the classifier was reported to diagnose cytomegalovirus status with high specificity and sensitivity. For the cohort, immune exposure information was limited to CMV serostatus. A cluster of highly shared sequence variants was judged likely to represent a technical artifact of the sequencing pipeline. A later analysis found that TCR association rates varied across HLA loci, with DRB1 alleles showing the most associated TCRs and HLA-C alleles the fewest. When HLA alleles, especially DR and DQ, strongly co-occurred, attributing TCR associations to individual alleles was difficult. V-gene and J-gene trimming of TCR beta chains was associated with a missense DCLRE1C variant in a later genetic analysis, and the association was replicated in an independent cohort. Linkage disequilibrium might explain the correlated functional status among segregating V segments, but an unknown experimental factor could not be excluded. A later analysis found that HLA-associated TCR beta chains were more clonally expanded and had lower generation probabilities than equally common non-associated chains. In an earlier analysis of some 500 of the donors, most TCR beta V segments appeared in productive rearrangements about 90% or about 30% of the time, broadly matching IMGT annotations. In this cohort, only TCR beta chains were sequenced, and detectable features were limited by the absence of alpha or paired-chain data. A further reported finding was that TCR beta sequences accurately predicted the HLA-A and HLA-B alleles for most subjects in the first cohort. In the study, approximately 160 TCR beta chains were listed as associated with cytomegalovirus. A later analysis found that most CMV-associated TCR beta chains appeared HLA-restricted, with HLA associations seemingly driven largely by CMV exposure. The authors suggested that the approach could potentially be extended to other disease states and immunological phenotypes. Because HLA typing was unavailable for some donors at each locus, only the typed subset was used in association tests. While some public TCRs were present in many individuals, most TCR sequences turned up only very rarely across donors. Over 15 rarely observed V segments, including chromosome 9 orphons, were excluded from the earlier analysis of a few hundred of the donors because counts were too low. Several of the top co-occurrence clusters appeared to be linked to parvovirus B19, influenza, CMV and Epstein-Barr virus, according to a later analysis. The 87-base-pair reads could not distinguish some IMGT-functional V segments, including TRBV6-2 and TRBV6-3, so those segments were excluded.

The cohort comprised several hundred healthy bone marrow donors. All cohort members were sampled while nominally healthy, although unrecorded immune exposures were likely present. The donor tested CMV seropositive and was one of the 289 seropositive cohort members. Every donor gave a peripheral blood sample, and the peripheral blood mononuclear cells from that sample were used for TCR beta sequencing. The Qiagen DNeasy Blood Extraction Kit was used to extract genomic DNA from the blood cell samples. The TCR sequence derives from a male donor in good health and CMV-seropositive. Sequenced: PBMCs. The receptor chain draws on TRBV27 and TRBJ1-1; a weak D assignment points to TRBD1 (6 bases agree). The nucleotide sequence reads TGTGCCAGCAGCCTCAGGGGTTTTAACACTGAAGCTTTCTTT. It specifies CASSLRGFNTEAFF.